This TCR beta chain was captured by sequencing in a study of response to subunit inactivated influenza vaccine. Regarding the study as a whole: That few new T cells are recruited by each seasonal influenza vaccination was the authors' suggestion.

Germline V gives CDR1 DFQATT, CDR2 SNEGSKA (reference sequence). The CDR3 contains 15 residues. The junction had 5 bases not matched to a gene; V was cut back by 6 bases and J by 4 bases. TCRdb recomputed calls from the RT-PCR reads with MiXCR, one row per CDR3 protein. This table holds fewer than 700,000 distinct CDR3 sequences, 10% to 15% found once. This clonotype has just a few counts. Antigen specificity is unknown. This sequence was found in a man aged 50 to 60 who received an inactivated influenza vaccine. Sequencing used PBMCs from blood, obtained about 40 days after vaccination. The gene calls are TRBV20-1 and TRBJ2-1; 14 nucleotides agree with TRBD2. The CDR3 is CSAGTSGRRYNEQFF. CDR3 DNA sequence: TGCAGTGCAGGGACTAGCGGGAGAAGGTACAATGAGCAGTTCTTC.